One and the same sample provided the 2 T cell receptor beta chains below, sequenced in a study of shared clonotypes between healthy human individuals. Clones were sequenced by immunoSEQ multiplex PCR, and TCRdb holds only the in-frame ones, with some missing. The sample yields hundreds of thousands of clones, 95% to 97% seen once. Sample: naive CD4+ T cells sorted from blood. Indicated subset: CD45RA+ positively selected. These receptors were taken from a woman in her 30s in good health.

The chain employs TRBV10-1 and TRBJ1-6; weak D call: TRBD1 (6 bases). This CDR3 has 14 amino acids. Per the germline V gene, CDR1 is WNHNN and CDR2 is SYGVQD (reference sequence). The V end lost 6 bases, the J end lost 7 bases, and 13 bases lay between the germline ends. CDR3 nucleotide sequence: TGCGCCAGCAGCCCCGACAGGAGGAATTCACCCCTCCACTTT. It encodes CASSPDRRNSPLHF.

The chain combines TRBV2 with TRBJ1-4; D is possibly TRBD1 (6 bases). Trimming took 5 bases from V and 5 from J, leaving 18 bases between them. CDR3 size: 16 residues. CDR1 and CDR2 from the germline V gene are SNHLY and FYNNEI. In DNA, the CDR3 is TGTGCCAGCAGTCCGACAGGCCGGGCCTCCAATGAAAAACTGTTTTTT. Translation gives CASSPTGRASNEKLFF.